The sequence of this T cell receptor beta chain was determined in a study of T cells expressing NK-cell markers. Turning to the study itself: The study drew TCR beta repertoires from sorted CD3+CD56+NKG2C+, CD3+CD56+NKG2C- and CD3+CD56-NKG2C+ T cells.

A 5'RACE template switching approach incorporating UMIs was used to make TCR beta cDNA. TCRdb re-called the 5' RACE reads and catalogs CDR3 proteins one per entry, DNA excluded. The specimen's table records a few hundred thousand distinct CDR3 sequences. The germline V gene has CDR1 WNHNN and CDR2 SYGVQD (reference sequence). This CDR3 region has 16 residues. The J gene is TRBJ2-1, the V gene TRBV10-1; TCRdb picks TRBD2, but there is no DNA to check that call. The material sequenced was blood T cells: a sorted CD56 or NKG2C T cell subset, CD4+ or CD8+ T cells, or bulk PBMC T cells (not recorded which). The sequence came from a woman in her forties or fifties in good health. CDR3 sequence: CASSEGDKLTYNEQFF.